This T cell receptor beta chain is from a study of blood T cell repertoires in COVID-19. Study overall: The United States, Italy and Spain provided the acute and convalescent COVID-19 samples. Nucleic acid was either cDNA or gDNA, and it came from T cells, B-cell-depleted T cells, or PBMCs.

V lost 5 bases, J lost 8 bases, and 13 bases stayed unmatched. The germline CDR1 and CDR2 sequences are MNHEY and SVGEGT. The CDR3 length is 16 residues. Profiled with immunoSEQ multiplex PCR; TCRdb holds only in-frame clones, not every one. The table lists some 140,000 clones, roughly 80% of them singletons. This TCR came from a man older than 75 with acute or convalescent COVID-19. V usage is TRBV6-2 or TRBV6-3 and J usage is TRBJ2-5; 11 bases are a match to TRBD2. Sample: peripheral blood. The CDR3 here is CASSQTSGAPGSTQYF. The CDR3, as DNA: TGTGCCAGCAGTCAGACTAGCGGGGCCCCCGGGAGTACCCAGTACTTC.